This T cell receptor beta chain comes out of a study of blood T cell repertoires in COVID-19. The overall study: Samples came from the United States, Italy and Spain, spanning acute and convalescent COVID-19.

V was trimmed by 5 bases and J by 4 bases, leaving 24 bases between them. Germline assignment: CDR1 PRHDT and CDR2 FYEKMQ (reference sequence). This CDR3 region has 18 residues. Profiled with immunoSEQ multiplex PCR; TCRdb holds only in-frame clones, not every one. The sample has under 350,000 clones, roughly 90% seen once. This clone was picked up one time. Input material: peripheral blood. The clonotype originates from a man aged 35-49 years with acute or convalescent COVID-19. This chain joins TRBV13 and TRBJ2-1; D perhaps matches TRBD2 (6 bases). The CDR3 sequence is CASSQIGGKPSDYNEQFF. The CDR3 DNA is TGTGCCAGCAGCCAGATAGGCGGGAAGCCAAGTGATTACAATGAGCAGTTCTTC.